This entry lists 19 T cell receptor beta chains sequenced from one sample in a study of T cell changes during pregnancy in multiple sclerosis. Only in-frame clones appear in the TCRdb table, and some are missing; sequencing was by immunoSEQ multiplex PCR. The sample has roughly 90,000 clones, 80% to 95% seen once. This sample comprised peripheral blood, obtained in the first trimester of pregnancy. The source of these receptors is a female donor in good health, enrolled as a control in a pregnancy study.

J is TRBJ1-4 and V is TRBV27; D unclear. The CDR3 spans 17 residues. Trimming stripped 0 bases from V and 0 bases from J, with 11 bases between. Germline values: CDR1 MNHEY, CDR2 SMNVEV (reference sequence). The CDR3 loop is CASSLSIGMATNEKLFF. The CDR3 nucleotides are TGTGCCAGCAGTTTATCGATCGGGATGGCAACTAATGAAAAACTGTTTTTT.

The chain couples TRBV4-1 to TRBJ2-6; 9 bases are shared with TRBD1. The CDR3 runs 20 residues. V lost 1 base, J lost 0 bases, and 10 bases stayed unmatched. Germline-derived CDR1 and CDR2 are MGHRA and YSYEKL. CDR3 loop: CASSQVLTDRGPSGANVLTF. CDR3 bases: TGCGCCAGCAGCCAAGTCTTGACGGACAGGGGTCCCTCTGGGGCCAACGTCCTGACTTTC.

The genes are TRBV6-1 and TRBJ1-5; 7 bases match TRBD1. Trimming removed 6 bases from V and 6 bases from J; junction bases left unmatched: 5. From germline, CDR1 is MNHNS and CDR2 SASEGT. This CDR3 has 13 residues. CDR3: CASRGQAGQPQHF. The CDR3 DNA is TGTGCCAGCAGAGGACAGGCGGGTCAGCCCCAGCATTTT.

The chain joins TRBV5-1 to TRBJ2-5; a weak D match, TRBD2 (5 bases). The CDR3 runs 13 residues. Germline V gene lookup returns CDR1 SGHRS and CDR2 YFSETQ. Trimming took off 4 bases at V and 5 bases at J, with 12 bases between the two ends. The CDR3 spells CASSPGSGETQYF. CDR3 DNA sequence: TGCGCCAGCAGCCCGGGGTCGGGGGAGACCCAGTACTTC.

The J gene is TRBJ2-5, the V gene TRBV4-3; 8 positions match TRBD2. V was clipped by 2 bases and J by 4 bases; unmatched bases: 6. CDR3 length equals 15 residues. Per germline, CDR1 LGHNA and CDR2 YSLEER. The CDR3, as DNA: TGCGCCAGCAGCCAACAGGGACTAGATGCAGAGACCCAGTACTTC. It encodes CASSQQGLDAETQYF.

CDR3 nucleotides: TGCGCCAGCAGCTTTGGAGGGCCTAACTATGGCTACACCTTC. Its translation is CASSFGGPNYGYTF. The chain links TRBV5-1 to TRBJ1-2, with D unclear. Germline-derived CDR1 and CDR2 are SGHRS and YFSETQ. This CDR3 has 14 residues. V shed 2 bases and J shed 0 bases, with 8 bases lying between them.

The genes are TRBV4-3 and TRBJ1-5; no definite D call. Between the trimmed V and J ends, which lost 2 bases and 3 bases, there was a span of 11 bases. Per the germline V gene, CDR1 is LGHNA and CDR2 is YSLEER. This CDR3 is built from 15 residues. CDR3 sequence (DNA): TGCGCCAGCAGCCAAACGGGAGGAAACAATCAGCCCCAGCATTTT. Translating it yields CASSQTGGNNQPQHF.

The chain employs TRBV27 and TRBJ1-6; 7 positions match TRBD1. Germline trimming cut 0 bases from V and 7 bases from J; bases unmatched to any gene: 6. Looked up from germline, CDR1 is MNHEY and CDR2 is SMNVEV (reference sequence). This CDR3 spans 16 amino acids. The CDR3 here is CASSLSDRVRNSPLHF. In DNA form, the CDR3 reads TGTGCCAGCAGTTTATCAGACAGGGTGCGCAATTCACCCCTCCACTTT.

J is TRBJ2-7 and V is TRBV6-5; no definite D call. CDR1 is MNHEY, CDR2 SVGAGI, per germline. With 2 bases removed from V and 0 bases from J, the gap between germline ends came to 5 bases. This CDR3 is built from 13 residues. CDR3 loop: CASSYMSSYEQYF. The CDR3 coding sequence is TGTGCCAGCAGTTACATGAGCTCCTACGAGCAGTACTTC.

The chain joins TRBV27 to TRBJ2-3; D is unclear. The V end lost 6 bases, the J end lost 6 bases, and 7 bases lay between the germline ends. The V gene's germline CDR1 is MNHEY and CDR2 SMNVEV (reference sequence). There are 11 residues in the CDR3. For the CDR3, the DNA is TGTGCCAGCAGCACATTGGATACGCAGTATTTT. This encodes CASSTLDTQYF.

The chain links TRBV18 to TRBJ2-7; possible D gene TRBD1, 5 bases. The V and J ends lost 4 bases and 4 bases respectively, with 11 bases between them. CDR3 size: 13 residues. Germline V lookup: CDR1 KGHSH, CDR2 LQKENI. In DNA, the CDR3 is TGTGCCAGCTCACTACAGGACATTTACGAGCAGTACTTC. Residues: CASSLQDIYEQYF.

The CDR3 loop reads CASSTIQGNYGYTF. The CDR3 DNA sequence: TGTGCCAGTAGTACCATACAGGGTAACTATGGCTACACCTTC. The gene calls are TRBV19 and TRBJ1-2; weak D call: TRBD1 (6 bases). Deletions cut 4 bases from V and 1 base from J, with 10 bases between. CDR1 and CDR2 (germline): LNHDA, SQIVND (reference sequence). The CDR3 contains 14 residues.

The CDR3 region is CASSYFGTPRNEQFF. The CDR3 DNA reads TGTGCCAGCAGCTACTTTGGAACACCTAGGAATGAGCAGTTCTTC. The chain links TRBV11-1 to TRBJ2-1; D unresolved. CDR1 SGHAT and CDR2 FQDESV come from the germline V gene (reference sequence). CDR3 length: 15 residues. Trimming took off 4 bases at V and 7 bases at J, with 17 bases between the two ends.

This chain joins TRBV15 and TRBJ1-1; D not resolved. The CDR3 consists of 17 residues. V lost 1 base and J lost 0, with 15 bases in between. Germline CDR1 and CDR2: LNHNV and YYDKDF (reference sequence). The CDR3 region has the DNA TGTGCCACCAGCAGAGGGGGTCGGGGTACCCTGAACACTGAAGCTTTCTTT. It yields the protein CATSRGGRGTLNTEAFF.

The V gene is TRBV7-9, the J gene TRBJ2-3; 7 bases agree with TRBD1. This CDR3 comprises 16 residues. Germline assignment: CDR1 SEHNR and CDR2 FQNEAQ (reference sequence). The V gene end was trimmed by 2 bases and the J gene end by 5 bases; junction bases not matched to a gene: 10. The CDR3 spells CASSLPGGASGDTQYF. The CDR3, as DNA: TGTGCCAGCAGCTTACCAGGGGGAGCGTCGGGAGATACGCAGTATTTT.

The rearrangement uses TRBV15 and TRBJ1-2; 8 bases map to TRBD1. J gave up 2 bases and V 1 base, and 3 bases lay outside the gene matches. Germline CDR1 is LNHNV and CDR2 is YYDKDF (reference sequence). This CDR3 is built from 15 residues. The DNA for the CDR3 is TGTGCCACCAGCAGAGCCAGGACAGGGAACTATGGCTACACCTTC. The encoded protein is CATSRARTGNYGYTF.

The chain links TRBV5-4 to TRBJ2-6, with D tentatively TRBD1 (5 bases). The V gene lost 6 bases and the J gene lost 1 base, with 11 bases spanning the gap. CDR3 length: 15 residues. Germline V gene data show CDR1 as SGHNT and CDR2 as YYREEE (reference sequence). The CDR3 loop is CASTVDSSGANVLTF. The DNA for the CDR3 is TGTGCCAGCACCGTTGACAGTTCTGGGGCCAACGTCCTGACTTTC.

The DNA of the CDR3 is TGTGCCTGGAGTCGGGGACCCCCCGGGGGAGAGACCCAGTACTTC. The encoded protein is CAWSRGPPGGETQYF. This chain uses TRBV30 with TRBJ2-5; possible D gene TRBD2, 6 bases. V gave up 2 bases and J gave up 4 bases, with 17 bases separating them. The CDR3 is 15 residues long. Germline V gene lookup returns CDR1 GTSNPN and CDR2 SVGIG (reference sequence).

This clone was found once. The rearrangement joins TRBV4-3 to TRBJ1-5; perhaps TRBD1 as D (6 bases). V lost 0 bases and J 2 bases, leaving 11 bases between the germline ends. The CDR3 extends over 16 amino acids. Looked up from germline, CDR1 is LGHNA and CDR2 is YSLEER. DNA of the CDR3: TGCGCCAGCAGCCAAGACTTGTCAGGGGGCAATCAGCCCCAGCATTTT. Translating gives CASSQDLSGGNQPQHF.